The clone carrying this T cell receptor beta chain was recorded many times. The antigen is undetermined. The data derive from a study of T-cell reconstitution after alpha-beta-depleted transplantation in children. Preparing the TCRbeta library involved the use of unique molecular identifiers. MiXCR, run by TCRdb on the PCR reads, gives a single entry per CDR3 protein. This sample has 250,000 to 300,000 distinct CDR3 sequences, with about 9.5% found just once. Study-level findings and limits: Once a year had passed after transplant, T-cell counts and diversity came mostly from newly produced T cells. The origin of high day-60 TCRbeta diversity in some patients lay in surviving recipient T cells and thymic progenitors. Reportedly, alpha-beta T cells present about two months post-transplant originated from several hundred expanded clones of graft origin.

This CDR3 has 16 residues. V was pared by 0 bases and J by 9 bases, with 9 bases of the junction left unmatched. The sequence was collected from a boy in the first two years of life with acute myeloid leukemia, due to receive a stem cell transplant. The chain has TRBV12-3 or TRBV12-4 and TRBJ2-1; 9 nucleotides line up with TRBD2. The starting material was PBMCs, obtained before TCRalphabeta/CD19-depleted stem cell transplant. CDR3 coding DNA: TGTGCCAGCAGTTTAGCGCCTGGCGGGGGGGAAATTGAGCAGTTCTTC. Its protein is CASSLAPGGGEIEQFF.